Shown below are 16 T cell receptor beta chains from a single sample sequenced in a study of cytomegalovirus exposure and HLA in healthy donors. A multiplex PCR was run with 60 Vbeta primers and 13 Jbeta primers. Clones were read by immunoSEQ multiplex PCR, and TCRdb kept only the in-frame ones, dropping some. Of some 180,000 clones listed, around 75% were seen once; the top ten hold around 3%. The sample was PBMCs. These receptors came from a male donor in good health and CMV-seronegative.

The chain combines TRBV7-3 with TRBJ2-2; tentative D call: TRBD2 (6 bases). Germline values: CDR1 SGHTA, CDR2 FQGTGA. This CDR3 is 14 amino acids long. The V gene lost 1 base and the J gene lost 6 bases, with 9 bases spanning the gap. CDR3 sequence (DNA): TGTGCCAGCAGCTTAAGGCCGGGGGCCGGGGAGCTGTTTTTT. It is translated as CASSLRPGAGELFF.

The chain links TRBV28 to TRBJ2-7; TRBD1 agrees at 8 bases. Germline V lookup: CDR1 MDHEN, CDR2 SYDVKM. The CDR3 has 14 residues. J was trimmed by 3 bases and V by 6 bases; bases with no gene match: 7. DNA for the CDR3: TGTGCCAGCAGCCGGACAGGGATGGGCTACGAGCAGTACTTC. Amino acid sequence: CASSRTGMGYEQYF. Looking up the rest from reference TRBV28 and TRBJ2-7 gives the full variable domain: DVKVTQSSRYLVKRTGEKVFLECVQDMDHENMFWYRQDPGLGLRLIYFSYDVKMKEKGDIPEGYSVSREKKERFSLILESASTNQTSMYLCASSRTGMGYEQYFGPGTRLTVT.

In DNA, the CDR3 is TGTGCCAGCAGTCTGGACAGGGCATTAAATCAGCCCCAGCATTTT. This codes for CASSLDRALNQPQHF. This chain connects TRBV6-5 to TRBJ1-5; 8 nucleotides match TRBD1. CDR3 length: 15 residues. Per germline, CDR1 MNHEY and CDR2 SVGAGI. Unmatched junction bases numbered 7, after V lost 5 bases and J lost 4 bases.

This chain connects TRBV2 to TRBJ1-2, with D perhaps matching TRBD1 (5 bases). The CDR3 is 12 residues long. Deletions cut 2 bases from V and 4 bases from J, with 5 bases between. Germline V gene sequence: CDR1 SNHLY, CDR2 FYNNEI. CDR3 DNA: TGTGCCAGCAGTGAAAGGGGCTATGGCTACACCTTC. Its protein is CASSERGYGYTF.

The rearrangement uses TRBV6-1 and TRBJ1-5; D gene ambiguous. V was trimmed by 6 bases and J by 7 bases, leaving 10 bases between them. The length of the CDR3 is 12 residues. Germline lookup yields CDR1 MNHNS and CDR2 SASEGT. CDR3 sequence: CASRAGGQPQHF. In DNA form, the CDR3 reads TGTGCCAGCAGGGCGGGTGGCCAGCCCCAGCATTTT.

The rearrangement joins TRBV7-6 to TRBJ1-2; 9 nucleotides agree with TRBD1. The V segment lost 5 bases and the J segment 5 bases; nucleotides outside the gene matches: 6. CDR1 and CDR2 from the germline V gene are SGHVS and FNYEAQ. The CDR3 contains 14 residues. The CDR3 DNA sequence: TGTGCCAGCAGCCTAGGGACAGGGATGTATGGCTACACCTTC. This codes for CASSLGTGMYGYTF.

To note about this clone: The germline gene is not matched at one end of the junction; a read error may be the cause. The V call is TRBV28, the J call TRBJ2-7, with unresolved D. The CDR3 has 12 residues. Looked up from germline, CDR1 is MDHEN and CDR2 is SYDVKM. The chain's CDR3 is CASSFEERPQNF. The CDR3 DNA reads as TGTGCCAGCAGTTTCGAGGAGAGGCCCCAAAACTTC.

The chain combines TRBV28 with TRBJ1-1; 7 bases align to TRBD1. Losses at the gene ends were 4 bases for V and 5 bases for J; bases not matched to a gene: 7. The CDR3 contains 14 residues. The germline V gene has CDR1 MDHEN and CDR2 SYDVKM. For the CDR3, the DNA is TGTGCCAGCAGTTCGGGACAGATAGGGACTGAAGCTTTCTTT. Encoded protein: CASSSGQIGTEAFF.

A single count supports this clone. CDR3 sequence: CASSTLRGDRSYEQYF. The CDR3 DNA sequence: TGTGCCAGCAGCACCTTGCGGGGGGATCGCTCCTACGAGCAGTACTTC. The rearrangement links TRBV7-9 to TRBJ2-7; 8 bases are a match to TRBD2. The CDR3 loop spans 16 amino acids. Germline V CDR1 and CDR2: SEHNR, FQNEAQ (reference sequence). V was pared by 5 bases and J by 0 bases, with 9 bases of the junction left unmatched.

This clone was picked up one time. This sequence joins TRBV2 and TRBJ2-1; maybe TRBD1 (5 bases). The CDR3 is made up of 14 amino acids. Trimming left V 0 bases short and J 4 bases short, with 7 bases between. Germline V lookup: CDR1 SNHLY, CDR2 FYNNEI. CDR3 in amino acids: CASSEAPGYNEQFF. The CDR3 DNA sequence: TGTGCCAGCAGTGAAGCGCCAGGGTACAATGAGCAGTTCTTC.

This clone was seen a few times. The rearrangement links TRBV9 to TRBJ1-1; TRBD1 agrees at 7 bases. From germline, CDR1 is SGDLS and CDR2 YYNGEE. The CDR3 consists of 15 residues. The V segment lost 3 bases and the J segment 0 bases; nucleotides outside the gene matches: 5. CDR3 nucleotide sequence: TGTGCCAGCAGCGCAAGGGGACAGATGAACACTGAAGCTTTCTTT. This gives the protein CASSARGQMNTEAFF.

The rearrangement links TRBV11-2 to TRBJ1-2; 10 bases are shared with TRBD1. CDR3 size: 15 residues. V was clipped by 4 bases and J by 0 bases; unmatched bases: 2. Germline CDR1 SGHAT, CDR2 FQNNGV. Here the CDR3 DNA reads TGTGCCAGCAGCTCCGGACAGGGGGCTAACTATGGCTACACCTTC. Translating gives CASSSGQGANYGYTF.

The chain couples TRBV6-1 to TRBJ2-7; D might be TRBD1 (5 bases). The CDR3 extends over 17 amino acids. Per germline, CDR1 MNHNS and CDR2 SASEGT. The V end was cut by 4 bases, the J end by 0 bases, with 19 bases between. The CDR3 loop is CASSANSPGFPSYEQYF. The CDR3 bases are TGTGCCAGCAGTGCGAATTCCCCAGGGTTTCCCTCCTACGAGCAGTACTTC.

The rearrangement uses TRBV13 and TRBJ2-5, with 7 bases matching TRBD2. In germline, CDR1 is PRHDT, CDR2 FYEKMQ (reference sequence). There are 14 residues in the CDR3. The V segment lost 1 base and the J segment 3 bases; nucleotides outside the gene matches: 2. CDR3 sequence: CASSLEGGEETQYF. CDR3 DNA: TGTGCCAGCAGCTTAGAGGGAGGGGAAGAGACCCAGTACTTC.

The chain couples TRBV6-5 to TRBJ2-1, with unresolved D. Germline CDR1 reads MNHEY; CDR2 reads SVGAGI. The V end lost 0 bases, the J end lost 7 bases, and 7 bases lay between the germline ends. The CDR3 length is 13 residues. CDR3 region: CASSYSASNEQFF. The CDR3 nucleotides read TGTGCCAGCAGTTACTCGGCCTCTAATGAGCAGTTCTTC.

This CDR3 reads CASHSYEQYF. The CDR3 region has the DNA TGTGCCAGCCACTCCTACGAGCAGTACTTC. The V gene is TRBV27, the J gene TRBJ2-7; D gene unclear. The CDR3 consists of 10 residues. Germline CDR1 and CDR2: MNHEY and SMNVEV (reference sequence). Trimming stripped 8 bases from V and 0 bases from J, with 2 bases between.